Listed below are T cell receptor beta chains from one sample, sequenced in a study of T cell repertoires in ileal Crohn's disease. Profiled with immunoSEQ multiplex PCR; TCRdb holds only in-frame clones, not every one. The table has 4,000 or so clones, around 80% seen once. The source material was ileal tissue. These receptors were collected from an adult with Crohn's disease. CDR3s leave out the opening cysteine and the closing phenylalanine or tryptophan. Each record gives: V gene, J gene, clone size, CDR3 protein. Rows may omit the clone size; those that give it use once, few, many or a size class.

TRBV5-8,TRBJ1-5,once,ASSLEPGPQH
TRBV9,TRBJ1-6,-,ASSYTGQNNSPLH
TRBV2,TRBJ2-1,-,ASSATGARNEQF
TRBV6-5,TRBJ1-2,-,ASSYLWTGDYGYT
TRBV7-9,TRBJ2-7,few,ASSLGPSSYEQY
TRBV12-5,TRBJ2-7,-,ASGLVRWDGGINEQY
TRBV6-6,TRBJ2-3,once,ASSYRGQGGPDTQY
TRBV11-3,TRBJ2-7,-,ASSLRQGDEQY
TRBV7-2,TRBJ2-1,-,ASSLIRLAGARAGGEQF
TRBV7-9,TRBJ2-7,-,ASSLGPERGF
TRBV29-1,TRBJ1-2,-,SVVGQGNYGYT
TRBV2,TRBJ1-6,once,ASSAGTGRGNSPLH
TRBV28,TRBJ1-1,few,ASRTGGTEAF
TRBV7-3,TRBJ2-7,few,ASSYSGTGSEQY
TRBV6-4,TRBJ2-7,-,ASSSDFLLPYEQY
TRBV4-2,TRBJ1-3,large,ASSQEGGNGNTIY
TRBV11-2,TRBJ1-3,medium-sized,ASSQTGALGNTIY
TRBV5-4,TRBJ2-3,-,ASSLGEDTQY
TRBV4-2,TRBJ1-1,-,ASSAATGWNTEAF
TRBV5-1,TRBJ2-1,-,ASSLRGVPDNEQF